This T cell receptor beta chain stems from a study of blood T cell repertoires in COVID-19. TCRdb's table, derived via immunoSEQ multiplex PCR, lists solely in-frame clones and lacks some. This table holds roughly 43,000 clones, about nine tenths found once. The CDR3 has 18 amino acids. The material sequenced was peripheral blood. The chain is built from TRBV21-1 and TRBJ2-7; the table assigns TRBD1, which was not confirmed against the DNA. TRBV21-1 is a pseudogene locus. This sequence originates from a man in his 60s with active COVID-19. The CDR3 region has the DNA TGTGCCAGCAGCCACATACGAGAACAGGGGAGTGTTTCCTACGAGCAGTACTTC. It yields the protein CASSHIREQGSVSYEQYF.